This T cell receptor beta chain was obtained from a study of T cells after yellow fever vaccination. With V trimmed by 5 bases and J by 3 bases, 9 bases remained unmatched. This CDR3 has 17 amino acids. Germline V gene data show CDR1 as SGHTA and CDR2 as FQGNSA. One entry per CDR3 protein results from TCRdb running MiXCR on the 5' RACE reads. The sample holds a few hundred thousand distinct CDR3 sequences, around a tenth seen once. This clonotype was counted only a few times. This clonotype was sampled from a man aged 18 to 29 who received the YFV17D yellow fever vaccine. The sample consisted of PBMCs, taken on the day of the first yellow fever vaccination. The gene calls are TRBV7-2 and TRBJ2-2; 10 bases match TRBD1. The CDR3 here is CASSLRQGAAHTGELFF. Here the CDR3 DNA reads TGTGCCAGCAGCCTCCGACAGGGGGCGGCGCACACCGGGGAGCTGTTTTTT.